Included here is one T cell receptor beta chain sequence, with context. No cognate antigen has been identified for it. No clone much larger than this one lies a single base away; base qualities are absent. Taken with the paper, the label for treatment or condition translates to: suppressive antiretroviral therapy. A pool of overlapping HIV-1 Gag 15-mer peptides was used at about 0.96 ug per peptide per mL for cell stimulation. Memory CD4+ T cells that did not respond, being CD40L-negative, CD69-negative and CD45RO-high, were sorted as memory populations depleted of antigen-responding cells. HIV-1-infected adults in whom suppressive ART had been started during chronic infection were enrolled as participants. For at least 4 years, the participants' plasma HIV-1 RNA had been undetectable, below 50 copies/mL. To be included, participants needed a CD4+ T cell count above 400 cells/uL and a positive CMV serology. Before stimulation, PBMCs were isolated using density centrifugation and then depleted of CD8+ T cells. Stimulation of CD8-depleted PBMCs was carried out for about 19 hours with anti-CD28/CD49d costimulation, CD40-blocking antibody and enfuvirtide, to prevent new infections. Sorting was done on either a Beckman Coulter MoFlo Legacy or an XDP sorter, and propidium iodide was used to exclude dead cells. The QIAamp DNA Mini Kit was used for genomic DNA extraction from samples above one million cells, and the Quick-DNA Microprep Kit was used otherwise.

The record originates from a study of persistence of HIV-infected CD4 T cells (dated by TCRdb to about 2020). Concerning the study at large: The study isolated CMV- and HIV-1 Gag-responding CD4+ T cells from ART-treated individuals to examine antigen-driven clonal expansion of HIV-1-infected cells. Participants had been on suppressive ART for a median of around eight years. Peripheral blood samples of up to about 200 mL were collected at multiple time points, except for two participants, who underwent leukapheresis at a single time point. Proviral sequencing was used to assess clonality among infected cells, whereas TCRbeta sequencing gauged the clonality of all cells within each sorted population. For the TCR cluster analysis across participants, about 8 participants were included for CMV and about seven participants for Gag.

Broad study findings and their caveats: Bulk TCR analyses could not be limited to the rare CMV-responding cells that actually contained HIV-1 proviruses. Few individuals were included in the study, and only a limited range of antigens was tested. Within the same sorted populations, TCR oligoclonality correlated with proviral oligoclonality. TCRbeta richness in CMV- and Gag-responding cells was significantly lower than in anti-CD3/anti-CD28-responding cells; CMV-responding cells had higher oligoclonality than CD3/CD28-stimulated and Gag-responding cells. Enrichment of degenerate expanded CDR3beta sequences was found in antigen-responding cells, suggesting convergent selection of CD4+ responses to CMV and Gag.

The immunoSEQ hsTCRB assay version 4 in survey mode was used to sequence TCRbeta repertoires from genomic DNA. For TCRbeta sequencing, genomic DNA was diluted to 10 ng/uL, and up to 1 ug was used per sample. From the authors' description of their analysis: TCRbeta data were analyzed in ImmunoSeq Analyzer 3.0, with diversity computed on productive nucleotide rearrangements. The improved Chao index was used to estimate lower-bound TCR diversity, and the Gini coefficient was used to estimate clonality using the Immunarch R package. Different nucleotide rearrangements encoding the same CDR3beta amino acid sequence were treated as distinct clonotypes. TCRbeta sequences significantly enriched in antigen-responding cells relative to anti-CD3/anti-CD28-activated cells were identified by differential abundance analysis. Using predicted peptide-MHC specificity as the basis, GLIPH2 grouped TCRs into clusters, both for each participant individually and for the merged data sets that combined participants. Sourced from immuneACCESS, this table was stored by TCRdb with only in-frame sequences that have V and J called. A share of the clones is absent; for the studies checked, an unresolved V gene accounts for under half, and the remainder has no known explanation. V, J and clone size were drawn from that table, and D and trimming were deduced from the DNA. The sample has tens of thousands of clones on record, approximately 80% of them singletons. The ten largest clones add up to roughly 18% of the sample.

The sequence came from an adult woman with HIV who was CMV-seropositive. Material: CD4+ T cells sorted from PBMCs after roughly 20-hour stimulation, obtained from a patient who received antiretroviral therapy. The cell subset or site label for this specimen denotes: CD40L-CD69- CD45RO-high memory CD4 T cells not responding to Gag peptides.

The nucleotide sequence reads TGCGCCAGCAGTGAGTTACCGACAGGGGAAGAGACCCAGTACTTC. Its protein reads: CASSELPTGEETQYF. The rearrangement joined TRBV10-1 to TRBJ2-5; 8 bases in the middle match TRBD1. V is trimmed back by 1 base and J by 3 bases, and the junction contains 4 bases that no gene match accounts for. The germline V gene (reference sequence) supplies CDR1 WNHNN and CDR2 SYGVQD. Reading from cysteine to phenylalanine, the CDR3 counts 15 amino acids. Only the CDR3 DNA is retained, 45 bases long and in frame from the first base.